This T cell receptor (beta chain) was sequenced in a study of Ad26.COV2.S vaccination and SARS-CoV-2 variants. Overall study context: Vaccine-arm donor from the placebo-controlled COV1001 Ad26.COV2.S trial. Broader study findings: Once vaccination had occurred, spike-specific CD8+ and CD4+ T cell responses reportedly showed substantial breadth. An underestimation of total T cell responses may have resulted from the TCR breadth and depth analyses. Across vaccine and placebo recipients, the breadth of non-spike TCRs was similar.

Method: immunoSEQ multiplex PCR; TCRdb's copy keeps in-frame clones and lacks some. The sample contains 450,000 to 550,000 clones, approximately 89% of which appear only once. The CDR3 is 17 residues long. Germline CDR1 SGDLS, CDR2 YYNGEE. Trimming removed 4 bases at V and 1 base at J, with 19 bases between. This clone was counted once. As yet, its antigen is unknown. The treatment: 15 to 20 received Ad26.COV2.S at low or high dose, single or two shots; roughly five received placebo; per-sample allocation not given. On day 63 after the first injection, vaccine and placebo recipients gave samples. This sequence was found in a person aged 18 to 65 who received the Ad26.COV2.S COVID-19 vaccine or a placebo. This chain connects TRBV9 to TRBJ2-3; D may be TRBD1 or TRBD2 (6 bases each). Source: peripheral blood, taken in a trial of Ad26.COV2.S vaccine versus placebo. Written as DNA, the CDR3 is TGTGCCAGCAGCACCTTTTGGGGGCCGGGGGGCACAGATACGCAGTATTTT. Its translation: CASSTFWGPGGTDTQYF.